A single sample gave rise to the 31 T cell receptor beta chains below, sequenced in a study of blood T cell repertoires in COVID-19. TCRdb's table, derived via immunoSEQ multiplex PCR, lists solely in-frame clones and lacks some. This table has nearly 350,000 clones, over 80% appearing once. Sequenced sample: peripheral blood. These receptors all stem from a woman between 45 and 65 years old with COVID-19, enrolled during active disease.

J is TRBJ1-5 and V is TRBV6-2 or TRBV6-3; no definite D call. This CDR3 spans 17 amino acids. The V and J ends lost 4 bases and 9 bases respectively, with 25 bases between them. CDR1 is MNHEY, CDR2 SVGEGT, per germline. The CDR3 sequence: CASSSEKMGRAGWPQHF. In DNA form, the CDR3 reads TGTGCCAGCAGTTCTGAGAAGATGGGGAGGGCCGGATGGCCCCAGCATTTT.

To note about this clone: One junction end does not reproduce the germline sequence, and a read error may be involved. V usage is TRBV7-7 and J usage is TRBJ2-1, with TRBD2 matching over 10 bases. Per germline, CDR1 SSHAT and CDR2 FNYEAQ (reference sequence). The CDR3 has 15 amino acids. In nucleotides, the CDR3 is TGTGCTAGCAGCCCGGGACTAGCGTCCGGCAATGAGCAGTTCTTC. This sequence encodes CASSPGLASGNEQFF.

V gene TRBV19 combines with J gene TRBJ1-1, with 9 nucleotides matching TRBD1. CDR1 and CDR2 (germline): LNHDA, SQIVND (reference sequence). The V segment lost 6 bases and the J segment 4 bases; nucleotides outside the gene matches: 6. This CDR3 region has 14 residues. This CDR3 reads CASRTTGGATEAFF. For the CDR3, the DNA is TGTGCCAGTAGGACGACAGGGGGTGCCACTGAAGCTTTCTTT.

V is TRBV29-1 and J is TRBJ2-3; 8 bases agree with TRBD1. Germline assignment: CDR1 SQVTM and CDR2 ANQGSEA. This CDR3 is 16 amino acids long. After removal of 6 bases from V and 4 bases from J, the junction contained 15 bases not matched to a gene. CDR3 loop: CSVGSRTGPYSDTQYF. The CDR3 DNA follows: TGCAGCGTCGGATCACGGACAGGGCCCTATTCAGATACGCAGTATTTT.

The CDR3 here is CASSWAGQDYGYTF. CDR3 nucleotides: TGTGCCAGTAGTTGGGCAGGTCAGGACTATGGCTACACCTTC. The chain is built from TRBV19 and TRBJ1-2; no firm D call. Germline CDR1 and CDR2: LNHDA and SQIVND (reference sequence). Trimming pared 5 bases from V and 3 bases from J, leaving 13 bases between. This CDR3 has 14 residues.

The chain links TRBV5-4 to TRBJ1-4, with 9 bases lining up with TRBD1. The CDR3 is 15 amino acids. Germline lookup yields CDR1 SGHNT and CDR2 YYREEE (reference sequence). J was trimmed by 4 bases and V by 4 bases; bases with no gene match: 5. The CDR3 nucleotides are TGTGCCAGCAGCACCGGGACAGGGATTAATGAAAAACTGTTTTTT. It specifies CASSTGTGINEKLFF.

This chain connects TRBV9 to TRBJ2-1, with 9 bases matching TRBD2. This CDR3 region has 15 residues. The germline CDR1 and CDR2 sequences are SGDLS and YYNGEE. Trimming took 0 bases from V and 6 from J; bases not matched to a gene: 4. The chain's CDR3 is CASSVGWREGNEQFF. The CDR3 nucleotides read TGTGCCAGCAGCGTAGGTTGGCGGGAGGGCAATGAGCAGTTCTTC.

This chain connects TRBV18 to TRBJ2-2; unclear D gene. This CDR3 has 13 amino acids. Trimming stripped 3 bases from V and 5 bases from J, with 7 bases between. Germline CDR1 KGHSH, CDR2 LQKENI. The CDR3 loop is CASSPLLTGELFF. In DNA, the CDR3 is TGTGCCAGCTCACCCCTTCTAACCGGGGAGCTGTTTTTT.

This chain connects TRBV5-6 to TRBJ2-1, with TRBD2 matching over 8 bases. With V trimmed by 3 bases and J by 0 bases, 5 bases remained unmatched. Germline CDR1 and CDR2: SGHDT and YYEEEE. This CDR3 has 16 amino acids. In DNA form, the CDR3 reads TGTGCCAGCAGCTCGACTAGCGCGAGCTCCTACAATGAGCAGTTCTTC. Protein: CASSSTSASSYNEQFF.

The chain carries TRBV11-3 and TRBJ2-3, with a weak D call TRBD1 (6 bases). The CDR3 length is 13 residues. The germline V gene has CDR1 SGHNT and CDR2 YENEEA. The V gene lost 2 bases and the J gene lost 3 bases, with 6 bases spanning the gap. The CDR3 nucleotides are TGTGCCAGCAGCTTACAGGGGACAGATACGCAGTATTTT. It encodes CASSLQGTDTQYF. Full variable domain (outside the CDR3, taken from reference TRBV11-3 and TRBJ2-3): EAGVVQSPRYKIIEKKQPVAFWCNPISGHNTLYWYLQNLGQGPELLIRYENEEAVDDSQLPKDRFSAERLKGVDSTLKIQPAELGDSAVYLCASSLQGTDTQYFGPGTRLTVL.

This clone was detected only once. The V and J genes are TRBV18 and TRBJ1-1; D is ambiguous. The germline V gene has CDR1 KGHSH and CDR2 LQKENI. V dropped 2 bases and J dropped 5 bases, with 15 bases sitting between them. The CDR3 loop spans 15 amino acids. CDR3 bases: TGTGCCAGCTCACCAGAGGGTTGGGTGGGGACTGAAGCTTTCTTT. The encoded protein is CASSPEGWVGTEAFF.

CDR3 sequence: CAWRGQGAGGYTF. CDR3 DNA: TGTGCCTGGAGGGGACAGGGGGCTGGTGGCTACACCTTC. The chain recombines TRBV30 with TRBJ1-2, with TRBD1 identical over 12 bases. The J segment lost 7 bases and the V segment lost 3 bases, leaving 3 bases of the junction unmatched. This CDR3 has 13 residues. Germline V gene data show CDR1 as GTSNPN and CDR2 as SVGIG (reference sequence).

The chain couples TRBV11-2 to TRBJ2-3, with a possible D match to TRBD1 (6 bases). Per the germline V gene, CDR1 is SGHAT and CDR2 is FQNNGV. V lost 5 bases and J 0 bases, leaving 12 bases between the germline ends. The CDR3 loop spans 15 amino acids. The CDR3 loop reads CASSINRVSTDTQYF. The CDR3 DNA is TGTGCCAGCAGCATAAACAGGGTCAGCACAGATACGCAGTATTTT.

This chain connects TRBV7-2 to TRBJ2-4, with 8 bases aligning to TRBD2. CDR1 and CDR2 (germline): SGHTA, FQGNSA. V lost 3 bases to trimming and J lost 5 bases; unmatched junction nucleotides: 12. CDR3 size: 17 residues. CDR3 DNA sequence: TGTGCCAGCAGCTTCTGGGGGAGCGGGAGATCGCAAAACATTCAGTACTTC. Amino acids: CASSFWGSGRSQNIQYF.

The V call is TRBV13, the J call TRBJ2-7, with 8 positions matching TRBD2. V lost 4 bases, J lost 1 base, and 9 bases stayed unmatched. This CDR3 has 16 amino acids. CDR1 and CDR2 from the germline V gene are PRHDT and FYEKMQ (reference sequence). The CDR3 sequence: CASSWGGRGESYEQYF. The CDR3 region has the DNA TGTGCCAGCAGCTGGGGAGGGCGGGGGGAGTCCTACGAGCAGTACTTC. The variable domain in full, with the rest retrieved from reference TRBV13 and TRBJ2-7, is AAGVIQSPRHLIKEKRETATLKCYPIPRHDTVYWYQQGPGQDPQFLISFYEKMQSDKGSIPDRFSAQQFSDYHSELNMSSLELGDSALYFCASSWGGRGESYEQYFGPGTRLTVT.

The chain combines TRBV5-1 with TRBJ1-4; 8 nucleotides agree with TRBD1. The germline gives CDR1 SGHRS, CDR2 YFSETQ. The CDR3 contains 14 residues. After removal of 7 bases from V and 7 bases from J, the junction contained 9 bases not matched to a gene. The chain's CDR3 is CASSTGTGSEKLFF. The CDR3 nucleotides are TGCGCCAGCTCCACCGGGACAGGCTCTGAAAAACTGTTTTTT.

The chain couples TRBV3-1 (or the pseudogene TRBV3-2) to TRBJ1-2; D unresolved. The germline V and J ends were trimmed by 0 bases and 2 bases, with 16 bases remaining between them. The length of the CDR3 is 17 residues. CDR1 and CDR2 (germline): LGHDT, YNNKEL (reference sequence). The CDR3: CASSQDLGSAGNYGYTF. The CDR3, as DNA: TGTGCCAGCAGCCAAGATTTGGGGAGTGCCGGGAACTATGGCTACACCTTC.

This clone was recorded only once. This chain links TRBV6-4 with TRBJ2-2, with D perhaps matching TRBD2 (6 bases). This CDR3 has 15 residues. V was pared by 5 bases and J by 0 bases, with 10 bases between. Germline-derived CDR1 and CDR2 are MRHNA and SNTAGT. The CDR3 DNA is TGTGCCAGCAGTCACGGGAGTTCGAACACCGGGGAGCTGTTTTTT. It encodes CASSHGSSNTGELFF.

V gene TRBV6-4 combines with J gene TRBJ1-5, with TRBD1 as a possible D gene (5 bases). The V end lost 5 bases, the J end lost 7 bases, and 12 bases lay between the germline ends. CDR1 is MRHNA, CDR2 SNTAGT, per germline. CDR3 size: 13 residues. The CDR3 coding sequence is TGTGCCAGCAGTCCCGGGGGTTCCCAGCCCCAGCATTTT. Protein sequence: CASSPGGSQPQHF.

V usage is TRBV19 and J usage is TRBJ2-7, with TRBD1 matching over 8 bases. The trim removed 4 bases at V and 3 bases at J, leaving 2 bases unmatched. In germline, CDR1 is LNHDA, CDR2 SQIVND (reference sequence). The CDR3 extends over 13 amino acids. The CDR3: CASSRGTGYEQYF. As DNA, the CDR3 is TGTGCCAGTAGTAGGGGGACAGGCTACGAGCAGTACTTC.

This rearrangement joins TRBV18 to TRBJ1-3; D perhaps matches TRBD1 (5 bases). V gave up 4 bases and J gave up 0 bases, with 25 bases separating them. Germline V lookup: CDR1 KGHSH, CDR2 LQKENI. There are 20 residues in the CDR3. The CDR3 region has the DNA TGTGCCAGCTCACTCTTCCCATCCTTAGACAGTGCCAGCTCTGGAAACACCATATATTTT. This gives the protein CASSLFPSLDSASSGNTIYF.

CDR3 coding DNA: TGCGCCAGCAGCTTGGAACGGGTTGAGGGAGGCTACACCTTC. Protein sequence: CASSLERVEGGYTF. This chain uses TRBV5-1 with TRBJ1-2; D is unclear. Trimming cost V 0 bases and J 8 bases, with 14 bases left between them. The CDR3 has 14 amino acids. The germline CDR1 and CDR2 sequences are SGHRS and YFSETQ.

The V and J genes are TRBV5-1 and TRBJ2-7, with D perhaps TRBD1 (6 bases). The germline V gene encodes CDR1 SGHRS and CDR2 YFSETQ. The CDR3 contains 14 residues. V gave up 4 bases and J gave up 4 bases, with 15 bases separating them. CDR3 bases: TGCGCCAGCAGCCGAGGACAGCAAAGATACGAGCAGTACTTC. This gives the protein CASSRGQQRYEQYF.

This clone was detected once. The V and J genes are TRBV3-1 (or the pseudogene TRBV3-2) and TRBJ2-1; 9 nucleotides align to TRBD2. Germline V lookup: CDR1 LGHDT, CDR2 YNNKEL (reference sequence). The CDR3 is 14 amino acids. The ends lost 4 bases at V and 9 bases at J; junction bases unmatched: 7. DNA of the CDR3: TGTGCCAGCAGCCGTCTAGCGGGAAAAGTTGAGCAGTTCTTC. Translation: CASSRLAGKVEQFF.

The J gene is TRBJ2-2, the V gene TRBV5-8, with TRBD1 identical over 11 bases. The germline V gene has CDR1 SGHTS and CDR2 YDEGEE. CDR3 size: 16 residues. The V segment lost 4 bases and the J segment 2 bases; nucleotides outside the gene matches: 4. CDR3: CASSLGQGVNTGELFF. The DNA of the CDR3 is TGTGCCAGCAGCCTGGGACAGGGGGTAAACACCGGGGAGCTGTTTTTT.

V and J are TRBV7-9 and TRBJ1-2; 8 bases are a match to TRBD1. With V trimmed by 5 bases and J by 8 bases, 19 bases remained unmatched. CDR1 and CDR2 from the germline V gene are SEHNR and FQNEAQ (reference sequence). The CDR3 is made up of 17 amino acids. DNA for the CDR3: TGTGCCAGCAGCCCGCAATCCGCCGGGACAGGAGTATACGGCTACACCTTC. This gives the protein CASSPQSAGTGVYGYTF.

The gene calls are TRBV5-4 and TRBJ1-4; D is unresolved. V was cut by 4 bases and J by 7 bases, with 14 bases left in between. This CDR3 region has 14 residues. Germline V gene lookup returns CDR1 SGHNT and CDR2 YYREEE (reference sequence). CDR3 nucleotide sequence: TGTGCCAGCAGCCCCGGTGCGGGGAGTGAAAAACTGTTTTTT. This gives the protein CASSPGAGSEKLFF.

V usage is TRBV28 and J usage is TRBJ1-4; the match to TRBD1 covers 9 bases. CDR3 length equals 16 residues. The V segment lost 5 bases and the J segment 2 bases; nucleotides outside the gene matches: 6. From germline, CDR1 is MDHEN and CDR2 SYDVKM. The CDR3 loop is CASSIGQGRTNEKLFF. As DNA, the CDR3 is TGTGCCAGCAGTATCGGACAGGGGAGGACTAATGAAAAACTGTTTTTT.

This chain uses TRBV10-1 with TRBJ2-1; D gene ambiguous. V lost 4 bases, J lost 3 bases, and 10 bases lay in between. CDR3 size: 14 residues. Germline CDR1 WNHNN, CDR2 SYGVQD (reference sequence). This CDR3 is CASSGHRSYNEQFF. The CDR3 DNA follows: TGCGCCAGCAGTGGACACCGAAGCTACAATGAGCAGTTCTTC.

Written as DNA, the CDR3 is TGTGCCAGTACCCCGGGTCCTGACAGGGAAAGCTATGGCTACACCTTC. Its protein product is CASTPGPDRESYGYTF. This chain uses TRBV19 with TRBJ1-2, with 7 nucleotides matching TRBD1. With V trimmed by 7 bases and J by 4 bases, 15 bases remained unmatched. The CDR3 loop spans 16 amino acids. Germline V gene lookup returns CDR1 LNHDA and CDR2 SQIVND (reference sequence).

Here the CDR3 reads CATSGLVGAGANVLTF. The CDR3 DNA sequence: TGTGCCACCAGCGGACTAGTAGGGGCTGGGGCCAACGTCCTGACTTTC. The chain has TRBV15 and TRBJ2-6, with TRBD2 matching over 7 bases. The CDR3 is 16 residues long. Germline CDR1 LNHNV, CDR2 YYDKDF (reference sequence). After removal of 5 bases from V and 2 bases from J, the junction contained 6 bases not matched to a gene. The complete variable domain, with remaining parts taken from reference TRBV15 and TRBJ2-6, reads DAMVIQNPRYQVTQFGKPVTLSCSQTLNHNVMYWYQQKSSQAPKLLFHYYDKDFNNEADTPDNFQSRRPNTSFCFLDIRSPGLGDTAMYLCATSGLVGAGANVLTFGAGSRLTVL.